This entry describes one T cell receptor beta chain. In the source study's methods: It was from reference gene primer amplification that nucleated cell counts were estimated. Assay: immunoSEQ multiplex PCR; the TCRdb copy retains only in-frame clones and omits some. The V and J calls and clone size were taken over from that table, and D and trimming were inferred from the DNA. This sample has 90,000 to 120,000 clones, with around 83% found just once. The germline V gene has CDR1 ENHRY and CDR2 SYGVKD. Trimming at V came to 11 bases and at J to 6 bases, leaving 7 bases not matched to a gene. This CDR3 is 13 amino acids long. The data belong to a study of blood T cell repertoires in COVID-19. Looking at the study overall: Sources were T cells, B-cell-depleted T cells, or PBMCs; the material itself was cDNA or gDNA.

This TCR came from a woman older than 75 with active or convalescent COVID-19. The sequenced material came from peripheral blood. The chain links TRBV10-3 to TRBJ2-3, with TRBD2 matching over 11 bases. CDR3 in amino acids: CASRLAGRDTQYF. The CDR3 bases are TGTGCCTCCCGACTAGCGGGGCGGGATACGCAGTATTTT.